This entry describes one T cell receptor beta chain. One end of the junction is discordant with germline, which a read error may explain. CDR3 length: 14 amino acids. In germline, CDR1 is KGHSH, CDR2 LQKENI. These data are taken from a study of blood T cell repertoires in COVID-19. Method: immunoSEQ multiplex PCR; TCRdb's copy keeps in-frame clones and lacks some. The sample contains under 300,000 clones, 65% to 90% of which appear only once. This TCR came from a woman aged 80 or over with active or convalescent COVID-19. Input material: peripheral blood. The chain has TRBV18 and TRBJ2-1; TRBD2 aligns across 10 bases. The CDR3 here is CASSQAGGDNEQFF. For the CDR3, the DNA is TGTGCCAGTTCACAAGCGGGGGGGGACAATGAGCAGTTCTTC.